This T cell receptor beta chain was observed in a study of T cells after somatic rescue of genetic block. The CDR3 sequence is 17 residues long. Germline V gene lookup returns CDR1 SGHNT and CDR2 YENEEA. Trimming at V came to 8 bases and at J to 4 bases, leaving 17 bases not matched to a gene. TCRdb's copy holds only in-frame clones and misses some; the assay was immunoSEQ multiplex PCR. This table holds 15,000 or so clones, about 72% found once. The chain combines TRBV11-3 with TRBJ2-1, with 7 bases identical to TRBD2. This clonotype was obtained from a man younger than 35. Material: peripheral blood mononuclear cells (PBMCs). The CDR3 protein is CASGTRVRGVKYNEQFF. The CDR3 DNA reads TGTGCCAGCGGAACTAGGGTCCGGGGGGTAAAATACAATGAGCAGTTCTTC.